A selection of T cell receptor beta chains follows, all from one sample in a study of STAT3 mutations in large granular lymphocyte leukemia. Libraries were prepared by immunoSEQ multiplex PCR; TCRdb keeps only in-frame clonotypes and omits some of them. The sample lists about 2,600 clones; approximately 50% were seen once. Sequencing input: peripheral blood mononuclear cells. The receptors were sampled from a man aged 55-75 years with T-cell large granular lymphocyte leukemia. Some clones in this sample may be carry-over from other donors' samples. The CDR3 runs from the conserved cysteine through the conserved F or W. A D gene is named only where the DNA matches it firmly. Part of the rows lack a size; the others show once, few, many or a class for expanded clones.

clone_size	d_call	v_call	j_call	cdr3_nt	cdr3_aa
NA	NA	TRBV5-4	TRBJ2-1	TGTGCCAGCAGCCCTTTTGCGGGGAACCACAATGAGCAGTTCTTC	CASSPFAGNHNEQFF
NA	NA	TRBV7-9	TRBJ2-3	TGTGCCAGCAGCTTAGCCGCAGGGTCGTCAGGGGTGAGAGATACGCAGTATTTT	CASSLAAGSSGVRDTQYF
NA	NA	TRBV19	TRBJ1-5	TGTGCCAGTAGTACAACAAAAAATCAGCCCCAGCATTTT	CASSTTKNQPQHF
few	TRBD2	TRBV7-9	TRBJ2-1	TGTGCCAGCAGCCCGGAGCGGGGGGCTTGGGAGCAGTTCTTC	CASSPERGAWEQFF
few	NA	TRBV5-1	TRBJ1-6	TGCGCCAGCAGCTTCCAGGGATGGGATTCACCCCTCCACTTT	CASSFQGWDSPLHF
NA	TRBD2	TRBV5-1	TRBJ2-3	TGCGCCAGCAGCTTCTCCGGGACTACCACAGATACGCAGTATTTT	CASSFSGTTTDTQYF
NA	NA	TRBV6-6	TRBJ1-2	TGTGCCAGCAGTTATACAGGGTACTATGGCTACACCTTC	CASSYTGYYGYTF
once	NA	TRBV5-1	TRBJ2-7	TGCGCCAGCAGCTTGGCGGGGTCCTTATACGAGCAGTACTTC	CASSLAGSLYEQYF
few	NA	TRBV6-1	TRBJ1-5	TGTGCGAGCGGGGGCAATCAGCCCCAGCATTTT	CASGGNQPQHF
NA	NA	TRBV6-1	TRBJ1-6	TGTGCCAGCAGTGAAGGGGCGTGGAGGGGAGATTCACCCCTCCACTTT	CASSEGAWRGDSPLHF
few	NA	TRBV19	TRBJ1-6	TGTGCCAGTAGTATAACGGGTAGCTCACCCCTCCACTTT	CASSITGSSPLHF
NA	NA	TRBV27	TRBJ1-2	TGTGCCAGCAGAATAGGGGCCGCCGGCGGCTACACCTTC	CASRIGAAGGYTF
NA	NA	TRBV9	TRBJ1-1	TGTGCCAGCAGCGAGCCCTCGCGCACTGAAGCTTTCTTT	CASSEPSRTEAFF
NA	NA	TRBV30	TRBJ1-5	TGTGCCTGGACGTTGGGGCTCGATCAGCCCCAGCATTTT	CAWTLGLDQPQHF
NA	NA	TRBV27	TRBJ1-5	TGTGCCAGCAGTTTATCGAGGGGGAATCAGCCCCAGCATTTT	CASSLSRGNQPQHF
NA	TRBD1	TRBV29-1	TRBJ1-1	TGCAGCGTTACCCCCTCGACAGGGGCGTGGAACACTGAAGCTTTCTTT	CSVTPSTGAWNTEAFF
NA	NA	TRBV7-9	TRBJ1-1	TGTGCCAGCAGCACCGTGGGGAACACTGAAGCTTTCTTT	CASSTVGNTEAFF
NA	NA	TRBV30	TRBJ1-5	TGTGCCTGGAGTAGGTGGGATCAGCCCCAGCATTTT	CAWSRWDQPQHF
NA	NA	TRBV15	TRBJ1-4	TGTGCCACCGGGGTTGGGACCGGTGAAAAACTGTTTTTT	CATGVGTGEKLFF
NA	NA	TRBV28	TRBJ1-3	TGTGCCAGCACCCGAGGGACCGGCTCGGCGGACACCATATATTTT	CASTRGTGSADTIYF
NA	NA	TRBV6-1	TRBJ1-6	TGTGCCAGCAGTGAATCCAGGGGCTTGACCCTCCACTTT	CASSESRGLTLHF
NA	TRBD1	TRBV5-1	TRBJ2-7	TGCGCCAGCAGCTTAGGGACAGGGGAGTGGGGGCAGTACTTC	CASSLGTGEWGQYF
NA	NA	TRBV18	TRBJ1-1	TGTGCCAGCTCACCGGCGGGACGGACTGAAGCTTTCTTT	CASSPAGRTEAFF
few	TRBD1	TRBV4-1	TRBJ1-2	TGCGCCAGCAGCCAAACAGGGGGGAGATACACCTTC	CASSQTGGRYTF
NA	TRBD2	TRBV29-1	TRBJ2-3	TGCAGCGTTGAGAGGCGGGAGATCGCAGATACGCAGTATTTT	CSVERREIADTQYF
few	NA	TRBV5-1	TRBJ1-6	TGCGCCAGCAGCGAGGCCGAGAGTTCACCCCTCCACTTT	CASSEAESSPLHF
NA	TRBD1	TRBV5-6	TRBJ1-6	TGTGCCAGCAGGGAGACAGGGACAGGGTCCTATAATTCACCCCTCCACTTT	CASRETGTGSYNSPLHF
NA	NA	TRBV5-1	TRBJ1-1	TGCGCCAGCAGTCAGGCGGGAGCAGAAGCTTTCTTT	CASSQAGAEAFF
NA	TRBD1	TRBV15	TRBJ2-7	TGTGCCACGGCGGACACAGGGGACGAGCAGTACTTC	CATADTGDEQYF
few	NA	TRBV5-3	TRBJ1-3	TGTGCCAGAAGCTTGGGTTCGGGCTCTGGAAACACCATATATTTT	CARSLGSGSGNTIYF
NA	NA	TRBV30	TRBJ1-6	TGTGCCTGGAGTACTACCCCCAATTCACCCCTCCACTTT	CAWSTTPNSPLHF
NA	NA	TRBV23-1	TRBJ2-7	TGCGCCAGCAGTCGACCCGGGACTTCAGTCGGGCAGTACTTC	CASSRPGTSVGQYF
few	NA	TRBV18	TRBJ1-5	TGTGCCAGCTCACCGGACGGAGAGCTTAATCAGCCCCAGCATTTT	CASSPDGELNQPQHF
few	TRBD1	TRBV18	TRBJ2-1	TGTGCCAGCTCACTTGACAGGGTTGGGGGCGATGAGCAGTTCTTC	CASSLDRVGGDEQFF